This T cell receptor beta chain was sequenced in a study of vaccination effects on CD4 cells after COVID-19. Antigen-specific CD4+ T cells were expanded (with viral peptide pools) by the ViraFEST assay ahead of sequencing. Culture lasted about 11 days before CD4+ T cell isolation. In the vaccine recipients, nucleocapsid antibodies were negative and there was no prior SARS-CoV-2 infection. Cultures got half-medium changes with IL-2 on days 3 and 7. Study results and caveats: Healthy vaccinees' vaccine-induced clones included only 1 of 255 that recognized common cold coronaviruses.

CDR3 length: 12 amino acids. The V segment lost 5 bases and the J segment 7 bases; nucleotides outside the gene matches: 4. From germline, CDR1 is SGHDT and CDR2 YYEEEE. In its sample, this clone was seen a few times. The antigen remains unidentified. Produced via immunoSEQ multiplex PCR; TCRdb's table is partial and in-frame only. The sample lists under 85,000 clones; approximately 74% were seen once. The material sequenced was CD4+ T cells from PBMCs cultured with HCoV-229E spike peptides, taken before COVID-19 vaccination. V and J are TRBV5-6 and TRBJ1-2, with 8 bases fitting TRBD1. This TCR derives from a human donor who received a COVID-19 vaccine. CDR3 bases: TGTGCCAGCAGAGACAGGGGACCTGGCTACACCTTC. Protein sequence: CASRDRGPGYTF.